The clone carrying this TCR beta chain was found a few times. The target antigen is unknown. Every TCR cDNA molecule bore a unique molecular identifier. TCRdb redid the calling of the 5' RACE reads with MiXCR, one entry per CDR3 protein. The sample has about 27,000 distinct CDR3 sequences, around 6.5% seen once. The time point: sample taken at primary tumor resection. The authors sequenced whole RNA from tumor, nontumor lung or frozen PBMC without sorting. The data derive from a study of spatial heterogeneity in lung cancer. Notes on the study in general: Counts of expanded intratumoral alpha and beta TCRs tracked tumor mutation counts. Ubiquitous and regional nonsynonymous mutation counts were tracked by ubiquitous and regional expanded TCR counts, respectively.

Specimen: lung tumor tissue, collected at surgery. This receptor was identified in a male donor with early-stage non-small cell lung cancer.

CDR3 nucleotides: TGTGCCAGCAGTGACTGGGGGGACCAAGAGACCCAGTACTTC. It codes for CASSDWGDQETQYF. The chain links TRBV2 to TRBJ2-5, with TRBD2 as a possible D gene (6 bases). Trimming cost V 3 bases and J 0 bases, with 8 bases left between them. This CDR3 region has 14 residues. CDR1 is SNHLY and CDR2 is FYNNEI in the germline V gene.